The 32 T cell receptor beta chains below all came from one sample that was sequenced in a study of Ad26.COV2.S vaccination and SARS-CoV-2 variants. The repertoire was sequenced with immunoSEQ multiplex PCR; TCRdb's copy has only in-frame clones and lacks some. The sample has approximately 400,000 clones; 83% are singletons. The treatment is: roughly 18 received Ad26.COV2.S at low or high dose, single or two shots; a few received placebo; per-sample allocation not given. Following the first vaccine or placebo injection, samples were taken on day 63. The source material was peripheral blood, sampled in a trial of Ad26.COV2.S vaccine versus placebo. The receptors derive from a person between 18 and 65 years old who received the Ad26.COV2.S COVID-19 vaccine or a placebo.

This clone has a single count. The V call is TRBV7-9, the J call TRBJ2-2; 9 bases are a match to TRBD2. The germline V gene encodes CDR1 SEHNR and CDR2 FQNEAQ (reference sequence). The CDR3 runs 17 residues. V trimming: 3 bases; J trimming: 3 bases; junction bases outside the gene matches: 8. Here the CDR3 reads CASSFLLAGLHTGELFF. CDR3 sequence (DNA): TGTGCCAGCAGCTTTCTCCTAGCGGGGTTACACACCGGGGAGCTGTTTTTT.

This clone was recorded a few times. The genes are TRBV2 and TRBJ2-2, with TRBD1 matching over 7 bases. CDR1 and CDR2 (germline): SNHLY, FYNNEI. V lost 6 bases and J lost 8; bases outside the gene matches: 9. The CDR3 is made up of 14 amino acids. CDR3 sequence (DNA): TGTGCCAGCAGGCCCGGGACAGCGATTGGGGAGCTGTTTTTT. It translates to CASRPGTAIGELFF.

CDR3 in DNA: TGTGCCAGCAGCGTAGTAGCGGGCTCCTACAATGAGCAGTTCTTC. Translating it yields CASSVVAGSYNEQFF. The chain couples TRBV9 to TRBJ2-1, with 7 nucleotides matching TRBD2. The CDR3 is 15 amino acids. V was pared by 0 bases and J by 0 bases, with 0 bases of the junction left unmatched. Germline V gene sequence: CDR1 SGDLS, CDR2 YYNGEE.

V usage is TRBV11-2 and J usage is TRBJ1-1; unclear D gene. V lost 2 bases, J lost 1 base, and 5 bases lay in between. Germline V gives CDR1 SGHAT, CDR2 FQNNGV. The length of the CDR3 is 13 residues. The CDR3 here is CASSLTPNTEAFF. CDR3 bases: TGTGCCAGCAGCTTAACTCCGAACACTGAAGCTTTCTTT.

The J gene is TRBJ2-3, the V gene TRBV7-9; D gene unclear. There are 15 residues in the CDR3. The V gene's germline CDR1 is SEHNR and CDR2 FQNEAQ (reference sequence). V was pared by 1 base and J by 0 bases, with 8 bases between. The CDR3, as DNA: TGTGCCAGCAGCTTAGGGAGCGCAAGCACAGATACGCAGTATTTT. It yields the protein CASSLGSASTDTQYF.

The chain carries TRBV5-5 and TRBJ2-3, with 7 bases that match TRBD2. The CDR3 contains 15 residues. The trim removed 4 bases at V and 0 bases at J, leaving 5 bases unmatched. Germline CDR1 and CDR2: SGHKS and YYEKEE (reference sequence). As DNA, the CDR3 is TGTGCCAGCAGCGTCCTCGGGGGGAGCACAGATACGCAGTATTTT. Amino acid sequence: CASSVLGGSTDTQYF.

To note about this clone: Different DNA sequences within this sample yield the same CDR3. The rearrangement joins TRBV19 to TRBJ1-1; no clear D gene. Germline CDR1 LNHDA, CDR2 SQIVND (reference sequence). The CDR3 extends over 14 amino acids. Between the trimmed V and J ends, which lost 3 bases and 0 bases, there was a span of 8 bases. This CDR3 is CASSIGGMNTEAFF. CDR3 DNA sequence: TGTGCCAGTAGTATTGGCGGCATGAACACTGAAGCTTTCTTT.

This clone has just a few counts. The rearrangement uses TRBV6-6 and TRBJ1-6; D may be TRBD1 (5 bases). Looked up from germline, CDR1 is MNHNY and CDR2 is SVGAGI (reference sequence). Trimming left V 5 bases short and J 4 bases short, with 12 bases between. CDR3 size: 15 residues. Here the CDR3 DNA reads TGTGCCAGCAGTCCGGGACTGGGGTATAATTCACCCCTCCACTTT. This encodes CASSPGLGYNSPLHF.

The chain carries TRBV7-2 and TRBJ2-5; 11 bases map to TRBD2. V was pared by 7 bases and J by 5 bases, with 18 bases of the junction left unmatched. CDR1 and CDR2 (germline): SGHTA, FQGNSA. The CDR3 is made up of 18 amino acids. The CDR3 here is CASNSRSGTSGLRETQYF. The CDR3 DNA is TGTGCCAGCAACTCCCGCTCTGGGACTAGCGGCTTAAGGGAGACCCAGTACTTC.

The chain couples TRBV11-2 to TRBJ1-4, with 8 nucleotides matching TRBD1. The V gene end was trimmed by 3 bases and the J gene end by 6 bases; junction bases not matched to a gene: 3. Germline CDR1 SGHAT, CDR2 FQNNGV. CDR3 length: 14 residues. The CDR3, as DNA: TGTGCCAGCAGCTTTGCAGGGGGCCATGAAAAACTGTTTTTT. It specifies CASSFAGGHEKLFF. The full variable domain, rest sourced from reference TRBV11-2 and TRBJ1-4, is EAGVAQSPRYKIIEKRQSVAFWCNPISGHATLYWYQQILGQGPKLLIQFQNNGVVDDSQLPKDRFSAERLKGVDSTLKIQPAKLEDSAVYLCASSFAGGHEKLFFGSGTQLSVL.

This chain connects TRBV24-1 to TRBJ2-3; 8 bases are shared with TRBD2. The germline V gene encodes CDR1 KGHDR and CDR2 SFDVKD. J was trimmed by 6 bases and V by 0 bases; bases with no gene match: 4. The CDR3 totals 15 residues. CDR3 nucleotides: TGTGCCACCAGTGATTTGGCGGGGGGTTGGGATACGCAGTATTTT. Translating it yields CATSDLAGGWDTQYF.

V gene TRBV19 combines with J gene TRBJ2-5; the match to TRBD2 covers 14 bases. This CDR3 contains 16 residues. Germline loops: CDR1 LNHDA, CDR2 SQIVND (reference sequence). The junction had 8 bases not matched to a gene; V was cut back by 8 bases and J by 3 bases. Here the CDR3 DNA reads TGTGCCAGTGCATCCGGACTAGCGGGAGGAGAAGAGACCCAGTACTTC. It specifies CASASGLAGGEETQYF.

The J gene is TRBJ1-5, the V gene TRBV2; no reliable D call. The V end was cut by 8 bases, the J end by 2 bases, with 10 bases between. The germline CDR1 and CDR2 sequences are SNHLY and FYNNEI. The CDR3 covers 13 residues. The CDR3 is CASWSGGNQPQHF. The CDR3 coding sequence is TGTGCCAGCTGGTCAGGAGGCAATCAGCCCCAGCATTTT.

This chain uses TRBV27 with TRBJ2-1; D unresolved. CDR3 length: 13 amino acids. Germline CDR1 and CDR2: MNHEY and SMNVEV (reference sequence). V lost 1 base to trimming and J lost 6 bases, with 7 bases between them. This chain's CDR3 is CASSLFSPNEQFF. CDR3 in DNA: TGTGCCAGCAGTTTATTTAGCCCCAATGAGCAGTTCTTC.

The CDR3 DNA follows: TGTGCCAGCAGTCAGATCGGGAACACTGAAGCTTTCTTT. As protein: CASSQIGNTEAFF. The rearrangement links TRBV9 to TRBJ1-1, with D hard to call. Between the trimmed V and J ends, which lost 5 bases and 1 base, there was a span of 9 bases. The CDR3 runs 13 residues. Germline V lookup: CDR1 SGDLS, CDR2 YYNGEE.

The rearrangement uses TRBV2 and TRBJ2-1, with D tentatively TRBD2 (6 bases). Per germline, CDR1 SNHLY and CDR2 FYNNEI. This CDR3 spans 14 amino acids. Deletions cut 6 bases from V and 8 bases from J, with 17 bases between. CDR3 amino acids: CASRGPEGFHEQFF. The CDR3 DNA reads TGTGCCAGCAGGGGCCCGGAGGGGTTCCATGAGCAGTTCTTC.

This chain connects TRBV19 to TRBJ1-2, with no clear D. The V and J ends lost 5 bases and 3 bases respectively, with 16 bases between them. This CDR3 has 15 amino acids. Germline CDR1 reads LNHDA; CDR2 reads SQIVND (reference sequence). The CDR3 sequence is CASSRQVTVDYGYTF. The CDR3 region has the DNA TGTGCCAGTAGTCGCCAAGTCACAGTAGACTATGGCTACACCTTC.

This rearrangement joins TRBV4-3 to TRBJ2-7, with 8 bases aligning to TRBD2. This CDR3 comprises 15 residues. The junction had 5 bases not matched to a gene; V was cut back by 1 base and J by 3 bases. Germline V gives CDR1 LGHNA, CDR2 YSLEER. Here the CDR3 reads CASSQGVGTSYEQYF. Written as DNA, the CDR3 is TGCGCCAGCAGCCAAGGAGTTGGGACTAGCTACGAGCAGTACTTC.

This chain connects TRBV4-2 to TRBJ1-3; no clear D gene. This CDR3 has 16 residues. V gave up 0 bases and J gave up 1 base, with 10 bases separating them. In germline, CDR1 is LGHNA, CDR2 YNFKEQ. The CDR3 reads CASSQDVGSSGNTIYF. CDR3 nucleotides: TGTGCCAGCAGCCAAGACGTCGGCTCATCTGGAAACACCATATATTTT.

This clone was counted once. The genes are TRBV1 and TRBJ2-7; the D call in the table, TRBD2, was not verified against the DNA. TRBV1 is deemed a pseudogene. The CDR3 spans 17 residues. This CDR3 reads CTSSQGASEAPISEQYF. The CDR3, as DNA: TGCACCAGCAGCCAAGGAGCATCCGAGGCCCCGATCTCCGAGCAGTACTTC.

The genes are TRBV5-6 and TRBJ2-3; 11 positions match TRBD2. Germline CDR1 SGHDT, CDR2 YYEEEE. This CDR3 contains 17 residues. With V trimmed by 0 bases and J by 7 bases, 10 bases remained unmatched. CDR3 sequence (DNA): TGTGCCAGCAGCTTGGGCGGGTTACTAGCGGGAGCCAATACGCAGTATTTT. It translates to CASSLGGLLAGANTQYF.

V usage is TRBV27 and J usage is TRBJ2-7; D gene unclear. V dropped 3 bases and J dropped 3 bases, with 9 bases sitting between them. This CDR3 region has 13 residues. Germline CDR1 is MNHEY and CDR2 is SMNVEV (reference sequence). This CDR3 reads CASSFPGDYEQYF. The CDR3 nucleotides read TGTGCCAGCAGTTTCCCAGGTGACTACGAGCAGTACTTC.

The rearrangement uses TRBV7-3 and TRBJ2-1, with 8 bases that match TRBD2. The CDR3 spans 15 residues. J was trimmed by 5 bases and V by 4 bases; bases with no gene match: 7. Germline V gives CDR1 SGHTA, CDR2 FQGTGA. CDR3 sequence reads: CASSYSAGANNEQFF. The DNA for the CDR3 is TGTGCCAGCAGCTATTCAGCGGGGGCAAACAATGAGCAGTTCTTC. The variable domain in full, completed from reference TRBV7-3 and TRBJ2-1, reads GAGVSQTPSNKVTEKGKYVELRCDPISGHTALYWYRQSLGQGPEFLIYFQGTGAADDSGLPNDRFFAVRPEGSVSTLKIQRTERGDSAVYLCASSYSAGANNEQFFGPGTRLTVL.

This chain uses TRBV27 with TRBJ2-3; 10 bases line up with TRBD1. Germline V gene data show CDR1 as MNHEY and CDR2 as SMNVEV (reference sequence). Germline trimming cut 5 bases from V and 3 bases from J; bases unmatched to any gene: 8. CDR3 length equals 16 residues. CDR3 nucleotide sequence: TGTGCCAGCAGTAAAGCTTGGACAGGGGGGACAGATACGCAGTATTTT. Its translation is CASSKAWTGGTDTQYF.

Only one count was recorded for this clone. This sequence joins TRBV5-4 and TRBJ1-2; D call uncertain. Germline CDR1 SGHNT, CDR2 YYREEE (reference sequence). The CDR3 covers 13 residues. The V and J ends lost 1 base and 3 bases respectively, with 7 bases between them. The CDR3 sequence: CASSLSGDYGYTF. The CDR3 coding sequence is TGTGCCAGCAGCTTGTCCGGGGACTATGGCTACACCTTC.

The chain carries TRBV9 and TRBJ2-2, with 7 bases fitting TRBD1. J was trimmed by 6 bases and V by 3 bases; bases with no gene match: 5. The germline CDR1 and CDR2 sequences are SGDLS and YYNGEE. The CDR3 totals 14 residues. The CDR3 spells CASSATGVAGELFF. Written as DNA, the CDR3 is TGTGCCAGCAGCGCTACAGGGGTGGCCGGGGAGCTGTTTTTT.

V is TRBV11-3 and J is TRBJ2-7; D call uncertain. Germline lookup yields CDR1 SGHNT and CDR2 YENEEA. The CDR3 has 13 residues. V was pared by 1 base and J by 6 bases, with 10 bases between. CDR3: CASSLVLLGEQYF. The DNA of the CDR3 is TGTGCCAGCAGCTTAGTCCTGCTGGGCGAGCAGTACTTC.

V gene TRBV6-1 combines with J gene TRBJ1-5; D is perhaps TRBD1 (5 bases). The CDR3 is 14 residues long. The V end was cut by 3 bases, the J end by 3 bases, with 9 bases between. CDR1 and CDR2 (germline): MNHNS, SASEGT. For the CDR3, the DNA is TGTGCCAGCAGTGAGCGGGACTCCAATCAGCCCCAGCATTTT. Its protein product is CASSERDSNQPQHF.

Turning to this clone: The sample holds other DNA sequences that translate to the same CDR3. The chain uses TRBV7-3 and TRBJ2-3; tentatively, D is TRBD1 or TRBD2 (5 bases each). Germline CDR1 and CDR2: SGHTA and FQGTGA. The CDR3 extends over 15 amino acids. V was clipped by 5 bases and J by 1 base, with 13 bases between them. This CDR3 reads CASSPGQGGTDTQYF. In nucleotides, the CDR3 is TGTGCCAGCAGCCCCGGGCAGGGAGGCACAGATACGCAGTATTTT.

The chain links TRBV6-6 to TRBJ2-5, with 7 positions matching TRBD1. The CDR3 covers 14 residues. The V segment lost 6 bases and the J segment 4 bases; nucleotides outside the gene matches: 8. Germline V lookup: CDR1 MNHNY, CDR2 SVGAGI (reference sequence). The CDR3 reads CASSLGRGRETQYF. The CDR3 DNA sequence: TGTGCCAGCAGCTTAGGAAGGGGGCGAGAGACCCAGTACTTC.

This chain connects TRBV5-1 to TRBJ1-2, with TRBD1 matching 9 bases. The CDR3 is 15 residues long. Germline lookup yields CDR1 SGHRS and CDR2 YFSETQ. The junction had 7 bases not matched to a gene; V was cut back by 3 bases and J by 4 bases. The CDR3 DNA sequence: TGCGCCAGCAGCTATGGGACAGGGTTATTCTATGGCTACACCTTC. It is translated as CASSYGTGLFYGYTF.

This chain connects TRBV7-9 to TRBJ2-7, with a weak D call TRBD2 (6 bases). Trimming shortened V by 5 bases and J by 1 base, and 12 bases separated the two germline ends. This CDR3 contains 14 residues. Germline-derived CDR1 and CDR2 are SEHNR and FQNEAQ (reference sequence). CDR3 bases: TGTGCCAGCAGCCCACCGCGGGGATCCTACGAGCAGTACTTC. Translating gives CASSPPRGSYEQYF.